This T cell receptor beta chain was observed in a study of regulatory T cells in long-lasting Graves disease. In building TCR beta libraries, iRepertoire HTBI primers were used together with Arm-PCR of CDR3 regions. TCRdb reprocessed the multiplex PCR reads via MiXCR and lists one record per CDR3 protein. The sample lists around 500,000 distinct CDR3 sequences, less than 25% seen once, with 6.5% to 10% in the top ten. This sample's time point: persistent/refractory GD, antithyroid drugs over 5 years with positive TRAb. The TCR library was made from RNA extracted from PBMCs. Germline CDR1 reads SEHNR; CDR2 reads FQNEAQ (reference sequence). The V gene lost 5 bases and the J gene lost 5 bases, with 12 bases spanning the gap. The CDR3 covers 14 residues.

This receptor was taken from a female donor with Graves disease. This sample comprised peripheral blood mononuclear cells (PBMCs), obtained when the disease was refractory, from a patient treated with antithyroid drugs. The rearrangement links TRBV7-9 to TRBJ1-4; D unresolved. CDR3 sequence: CASSPLGLNEKLFF. DNA of the CDR3: TGTGCCAGCAGCCCGTTGGGGTTAAATGAAAAACTGTTTTTT.